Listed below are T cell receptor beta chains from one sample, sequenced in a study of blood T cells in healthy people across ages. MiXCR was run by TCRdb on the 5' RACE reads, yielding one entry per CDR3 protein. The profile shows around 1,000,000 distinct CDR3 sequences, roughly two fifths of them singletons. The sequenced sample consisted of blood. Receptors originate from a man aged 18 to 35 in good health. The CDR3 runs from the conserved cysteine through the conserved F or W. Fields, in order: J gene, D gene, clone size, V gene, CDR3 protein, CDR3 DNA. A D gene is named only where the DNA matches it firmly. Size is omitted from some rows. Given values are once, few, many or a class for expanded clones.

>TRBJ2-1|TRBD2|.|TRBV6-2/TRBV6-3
CASSHSTSGGPYEQFF
TGTGCCAGCAGCCACTCCACTAGCGGGGGTCCCTACGAGCAGTTCTTC
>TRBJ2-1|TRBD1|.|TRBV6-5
CASSPEGQIYNEQFF
TGTGCCAGCAGCCCAGAGGGACAGATCTACAATGAGCAGTTCTTC
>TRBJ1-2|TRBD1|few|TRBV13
CASSYRPDRSYGYTF
TGTGCCAGCAGCTACCGCCCGGACAGGTCATATGGCTACACCTTC
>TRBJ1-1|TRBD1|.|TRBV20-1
CSAREAGTGGKAFF
TGCAGTGCTAGGGAGGCCGGGACAGGGGGCAAAGCTTTCTTT
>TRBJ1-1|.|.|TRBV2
CASSRDGATEAFF
TGTGCCAGCAGTCGGGACGGAGCCACTGAAGCTTTCTTT
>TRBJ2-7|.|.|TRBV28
CASTSQSLSYEQYF
TGTGCCAGCACTTCACAGTCCCTCTCCTACGAGCAGTACTTC
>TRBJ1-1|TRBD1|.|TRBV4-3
CASSQDRWTGRNTEAFF
TGCGCCAGCAGCCAAGATCGGTGGACAGGGCGGAACACTGAAGCTTTCTTT
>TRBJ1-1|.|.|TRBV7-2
CASSSWTVRTEAFF
TGTGCCAGCAGCTCTTGGACAGTACGAACTGAAGCTTTCTTT
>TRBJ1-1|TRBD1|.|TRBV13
CASSSGTGVVDGTEAFF
TGTGCCAGCAGCTCCGGGACAGGGGTTGTCGACGGCACTGAAGCTTTCTTT
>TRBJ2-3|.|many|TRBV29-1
CSVWTSTDTQYF
TGCAGCGTCTGGACAAGCACAGATACGCAGTATTTT
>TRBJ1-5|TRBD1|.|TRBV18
CASSPVVGQGSIDQPQHF
TGTGCCAGCTCACCCGTCGTCGGACAGGGTTCTATTGATCAGCCCCAGCATTTT
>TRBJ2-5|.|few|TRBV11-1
CASRTSPGSQETQYF
TGTGCCAGCAGGACCTCTCCAGGGTCTCAAGAGACCCAGTACTTC
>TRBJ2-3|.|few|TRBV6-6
CASSYLQGRSTDTQYF
TGTGCCAGCAGTTACCTTCAGGGCCGAAGCACAGATACGCAGTATTTT
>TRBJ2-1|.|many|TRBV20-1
CSAREDSDEQFF
TGCAGTGCTAGAGAGGACTCAGATGAGCAGTTCTTC
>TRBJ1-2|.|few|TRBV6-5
CASSDGSRLYGYTF
TGTGCCAGCAGCGATGGGTCCCGACTCTATGGCTACACCTTC
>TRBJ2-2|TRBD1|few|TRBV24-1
CATSDGTGFNTGELFF
TGTGCCACCAGTGACGGGACAGGGTTTAACACCGGGGAGCTGTTTTTT
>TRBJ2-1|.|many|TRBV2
CASSNKEQFF
TGTGCCAGTTCTAACAAAGAGCAGTTCTTC
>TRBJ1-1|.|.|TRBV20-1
CSARVMVEAFF
TGCAGTGCTAGAGTCATGGTCGAAGCTTTCTTT